The 23 T cell receptor beta chains listed next were all sequenced from one sample in a study of cytomegalovirus exposure and HLA in healthy donors. Primers for the PCR totalled 60 Vbeta and 13 Jbeta. Method: immunoSEQ multiplex PCR; TCRdb's copy keeps in-frame clones and lacks some. The data contain 40,000 or so clones, around 69% of them singletons. Sequencing used PBMCs. These receptor sequences come from a woman aged 25 to 45 in good health and CMV-seropositive.

The genes are TRBV5-1 and TRBJ2-1; 8 nucleotides agree with TRBD1. Germline V lookup: CDR1 SGHRS, CDR2 YFSETQ. CDR3 length: 17 amino acids. V gave up 0 bases and J gave up 0 bases; unmatched junction bases: 5. The CDR3 DNA sequence: TGCGCCAGCAGCTTGGGATCCACAGGGGGCTCCTACAATGAGCAGTTCTTC. Encoded protein: CASSLGSTGGSYNEQFF.

The genes are TRBV10-3 and TRBJ1-2; 8 bases are a match to TRBD1. Germline CDR1 and CDR2: ENHRY and SYGVKD. V shed 6 bases, J shed 5 bases, and the junction held 8 bases outside the gene matches. The CDR3 sequence is 14 residues long. In DNA, the CDR3 is TGTGCCATCAGCGTACAGGGGGTTGGTTATGGCTACACCTTC. Protein sequence: CAISVQGVGYGYTF.

Notes on this clone: The likely explanation is a read error, given a far larger clone one base away. The V gene is TRBV5-6, the J gene TRBJ1-1; the D is unclear. Per the germline V gene, CDR1 is SGHDT and CDR2 is YYEEEE. This CDR3 spans 16 amino acids. Trimming took off 1 base at V and 1 base at J, with 14 bases between the two ends. This CDR3 reads CASSLFRSGGNTEAFF. Written as DNA, the CDR3 is TGTGCCAGCAGCTTGTTTCGAAGCGGAGGGAACACTGAAGCTTTCTTT. Full variable domain (remainder filled in from reference TRBV5-6 and TRBJ1-1): DAGVTQSPTHLIKTRGQQVTLRCSPKSGHDTVSWYQQALGQGPQFIFQYYEEEERQRGNFPDRFSGHQFPNYSSELNVNALLLGDSALYLCASSLFRSGGNTEAFFGQGTRLTVV.

The chain couples TRBV6-5 to TRBJ2-2; D gene ambiguous. V shed 6 bases and J shed 0 bases, with 5 bases lying between them. There are 13 residues in the CDR3. CDR1 and CDR2 from the germline V gene are MNHEY and SVGAGI. The CDR3 DNA is TGTGCCAGCAGAGACTCGAACACCGGGGAGCTGTTTTTT. This encodes CASRDSNTGELFF.

This rearrangement joins TRBV18 to TRBJ1-2; 9 bases map to TRBD1. Germline loops: CDR1 KGHSH, CDR2 LQKENI. The CDR3 spans 16 residues. The V and J ends lost 0 bases and 6 bases, in that order; junction bases with no gene match: 8. CDR3 loop: CASSPPIGQGFHGYTF. The DNA for the CDR3 is TGTGCCAGCTCACCACCGATAGGACAGGGGTTCCATGGCTACACCTTC. The full variable domain, in which reference TRBV18 and TRBJ1-2 provide the parts outside the CDR3, is NAGVMQNPRHLVRRRGQEARLRCSPMKGHSHVYWYRQLPEEGLKFMVYLQKENIIDESGMPKERFSAEFPKEGPSILRIQQVVRGDSAAYFCASSPPIGQGFHGYTFGSGTRLTVV.

On this clone itself: The junction does not match germline at one end; this may be a read error. This chain links TRBV6-5 with TRBJ2-2; perhaps TRBD2 as D (6 bases). The germline gives CDR1 MNHEY, CDR2 SVGAGI. The length of the CDR3 is 15 residues. CDR3: CSSNNQGGDTGELFF. The CDR3 bases are TGTTCCAGCAACAACCAGGGCGGGGACACCGGGGAGCTGTTTTTT.

This rearrangement joins TRBV2 to TRBJ2-5; 10 bases map to TRBD2. The ends lost 4 bases at V and 4 bases at J; junction bases unmatched: 9. The CDR3 is made up of 16 amino acids. The V gene's germline CDR1 is SNHLY and CDR2 FYNNEI. DNA for the CDR3: TGTGCCAGCAGTGTTCCAAGCGGGGGGGCCGGAGAGACCCAGTACTTC. It specifies CASSVPSGGAGETQYF.

This clone was recorded only once. This chain joins TRBV19 and TRBJ1-2, with D perhaps matching TRBD1 (5 bases). The CDR3 totals 12 residues. V was clipped by 8 bases and J by 6 bases, with 13 bases between them. Per germline, CDR1 LNHDA and CDR2 SQIVND (reference sequence). CDR3 sequence: CASWWGAHGYTF. CDR3 in DNA: TGTGCCAGTTGGTGGGGCGCGCATGGCTACACCTTC.

CDR3 in amino acids: CASSHERTSGSLEQYF. CDR3 bases: TGTGCCAGCAGCCATGAGCGGACTAGCGGGAGTCTCGAGCAGTACTTC. The chain has TRBV14 and TRBJ2-7; 13 nucleotides match TRBD2. The CDR3 spans 16 residues. Losses at the gene ends were 3 bases for V and 6 bases for J; bases not matched to a gene: 8. CDR1 is SGHDN, CDR2 FVKESK, per germline.

The genes are TRBV2 and TRBJ1-3; D not certain. Deletions cut 6 bases from V and 4 bases from J, with 10 bases between. The CDR3 has 13 residues. CDR1 is SNHLY, CDR2 FYNNEI, per germline. The CDR3 nucleotides read TGTGCCAGCAGGAGGGATTCGGGAAACACCATATATTTT. It encodes CASRRDSGNTIYF.

The genes are TRBV6-1 and TRBJ2-5, with 12 bases fitting TRBD2. J lost 6 bases, V lost 8 bases, and 10 bases had no gene match. CDR1 and CDR2 from the germline V gene are MNHNS and SASEGT. The CDR3 is 15 residues long. The CDR3 here is CASLPSGRAMKTQYF. In nucleotides, the CDR3 is TGTGCCAGCCTCCCTAGCGGGAGGGCCATGAAGACCCAGTACTTC.

This chain links TRBV18 with TRBJ1-1, with D possibly TRBD1 on 5 matching bases. Germline CDR1 and CDR2: KGHSH and LQKENI. The length of the CDR3 is 13 residues. V lost 3 bases, J lost 10 bases, and 15 bases lay in between. This CDR3 is CASSPTGQGLAFF. For the CDR3, the DNA is TGTGCCAGCTCACCCACGGGTCAGGGATTAGCTTTCTTT.

The chain recombines TRBV29-1 with TRBJ1-2; D is unresolved. Germline-derived CDR1 and CDR2 are SQVTM and ANQGSEA. V lost 7 bases and J 5 bases, leaving 11 bases between the germline ends. The CDR3 has 11 amino acids. CDR3 protein: CSDRTGYGYTF. CDR3 DNA sequence: TGCAGCGACCGGACTGGTTATGGCTACACCTTC.

The chain has TRBV9 and TRBJ2-3; 7 nucleotides agree with TRBD1. The V gene end was trimmed by 3 bases and the J gene end by 1 base; junction bases not matched to a gene: 5. Germline CDR1 SGDLS, CDR2 YYNGEE. This CDR3 spans 15 amino acids. In nucleotides, the CDR3 is TGTGCCAGCAGCGCAGGACAGGAGCGCACAGATACGCAGTATTTT. It codes for CASSAGQERTDTQYF.

V is TRBV25-1 and J is TRBJ1-5; D gene unclear. The V end was cut by 3 bases, the J end by 8 bases, with 8 bases between. The CDR3 has 12 residues. The V gene's germline CDR1 is MGHDK and CDR2 SYGVNS. CDR3 residues: CASSDPGEPQHF. The DNA of the CDR3 is TGTGCCAGCAGTGACCCCGGAGAGCCCCAGCATTTT.

This chain links TRBV25-1 with TRBJ1-2, with 8 bases identical to TRBD1. Germline V gene sequence: CDR1 MGHDK, CDR2 SYGVNS. CDR3 length: 14 amino acids. The trim removed 4 bases at V and 7 bases at J, leaving 8 bases unmatched. The CDR3 here is CASSARTGFSGYTF. The CDR3 DNA is TGTGCCAGCAGTGCTCGGACAGGGTTTTCTGGCTACACCTTC.

This chain joins TRBV6-1 and TRBJ2-1, with 7 bases aligning to TRBD2. This CDR3 spans 14 amino acids. Trimming removed 1 base from V and 12 bases from J; junction bases left unmatched: 9. CDR1 and CDR2 from the germline V gene are MNHNS and SASEGT. CDR3 coding DNA: TGTGCCAGCAGTGAAGGAGCGGGGTTTGGGACGCAGTTCTTC. It encodes CASSEGAGFGTQFF.

V usage is TRBV6-1 and J usage is TRBJ2-3; D uncertain. From germline, CDR1 is MNHNS and CDR2 SASEGT. The CDR3 consists of 15 residues. V shed 0 bases and J shed 4 bases, with 11 bases lying between them. The CDR3 here is CASSEAQAGADTQYF. CDR3 bases: TGTGCCAGCAGTGAAGCCCAGGCAGGCGCAGATACGCAGTATTTT.

This clone was counted only a few times. The rearrangement links TRBV6-6 to TRBJ2-3, with 7 bases lining up with TRBD1. The germline CDR1 and CDR2 sequences are MNHNY and SVGAGI (reference sequence). V gave up 6 bases and J gave up 2 bases; unmatched junction bases: 5. CDR3 size: 14 residues. The CDR3 coding sequence is TGTGCCAGCAGCAGAGGGGGCTCCACAGATACGCAGTATTTT. This sequence encodes CASSRGGSTDTQYF.

The gene calls are TRBV6-1 and TRBJ2-3, with a weak D call TRBD2 (5 bases). CDR1 is MNHNS, CDR2 SASEGT, per germline. Trimming took off 6 bases at V and 8 bases at J, with 21 bases between the two ends. The CDR3 totals 15 residues. CDR3 sequence: CASRTAGGLEGTQYF. In nucleotides, the CDR3 is TGTGCCAGCAGGACGGCTGGCGGGCTCGAGGGTACGCAGTATTTT.

This clone was detected only a few times. The V call is TRBV7-2, the J call TRBJ1-2; tentative D call: TRBD1 (6 bases). The CDR3 totals 14 residues. V lost 1 base and J 8 bases, leaving 14 bases between the germline ends. Germline CDR1 is SGHTA and CDR2 is FQGNSA. The CDR3 loop is CASSLGGGARGYTF. CDR3 DNA sequence: TGTGCCAGCAGCTTAGGAGGGGGGGCAAGGGGCTACACCTTC. The complete variable domain, with remaining parts taken from reference TRBV7-2 and TRBJ1-2, reads GAGVSQSPSNKVTEKGKDVELRCDPISGHTALYWYRQSLGQGLEFLIYFQGNSAPDKSGLPSDRFSAERTGGSVSTLTIQRTQQEDSAVYLCASSLGGGARGYTFGSGTRLTVV.

This rearrangement joins TRBV5-1 to TRBJ2-7; 9 bases agree with TRBD1. Trimming took 0 bases from V and 3 from J; bases not matched to a gene: 7. This CDR3 region has 16 residues. Germline V gene lookup returns CDR1 SGHRS and CDR2 YFSETQ. The CDR3 is CASSLEPGQGIYEQYF. CDR3 DNA sequence: TGCGCCAGCAGCTTGGAACCGGGACAGGGAATCTACGAGCAGTACTTC.

This chain connects TRBV7-8 to TRBJ1-4; 8 bases match TRBD1. This CDR3 is 16 amino acids long. Per the germline V gene, CDR1 is SGHVS and CDR2 is FQNEAQ. The V segment lost 4 bases and the J segment 6 bases; nucleotides outside the gene matches: 10. The chain's CDR3 is CASSSPGQGGYEKLFF. The CDR3 nucleotides read TGTGCCAGCAGCTCCCCCGGACAGGGAGGTTATGAAAAACTGTTTTTT. Looking up the rest from reference TRBV7-8 and TRBJ1-4 gives the full variable domain: GAGVSQSPRYKVAKRGQDVALRCDPISGHVSLFWYQQALGQGPEFLTYFQNEAQLDKSGLPSDRFFAERPEGSVSTLKIQRTQQEDSAVYLCASSSPGQGGYEKLFFGSGTQLSVL.